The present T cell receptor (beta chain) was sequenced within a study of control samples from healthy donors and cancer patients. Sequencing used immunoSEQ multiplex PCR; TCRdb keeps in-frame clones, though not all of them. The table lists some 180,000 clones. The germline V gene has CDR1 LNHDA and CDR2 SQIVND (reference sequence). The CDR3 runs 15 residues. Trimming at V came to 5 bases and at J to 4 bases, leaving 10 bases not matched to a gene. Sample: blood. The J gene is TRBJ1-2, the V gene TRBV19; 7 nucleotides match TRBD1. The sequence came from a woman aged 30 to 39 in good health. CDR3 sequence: CASSADRDGVYGYTF. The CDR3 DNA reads TGTGCCAGTAGTGCCGACAGGGACGGCGTCTATGGCTACACCTTC.